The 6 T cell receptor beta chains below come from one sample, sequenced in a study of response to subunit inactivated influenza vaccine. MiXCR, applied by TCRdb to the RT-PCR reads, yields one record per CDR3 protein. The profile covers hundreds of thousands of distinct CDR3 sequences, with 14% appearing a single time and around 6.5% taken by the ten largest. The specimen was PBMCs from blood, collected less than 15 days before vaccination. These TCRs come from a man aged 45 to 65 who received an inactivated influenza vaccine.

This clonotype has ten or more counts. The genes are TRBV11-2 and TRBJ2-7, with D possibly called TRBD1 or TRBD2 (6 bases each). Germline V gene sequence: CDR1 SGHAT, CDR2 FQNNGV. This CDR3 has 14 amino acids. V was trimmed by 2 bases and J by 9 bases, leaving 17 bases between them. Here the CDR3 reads CASSLFGGRARQYF. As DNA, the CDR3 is TGTGCCAGCAGCTTATTCGGGGGCAGGGCGAGGCAGTACTTC.

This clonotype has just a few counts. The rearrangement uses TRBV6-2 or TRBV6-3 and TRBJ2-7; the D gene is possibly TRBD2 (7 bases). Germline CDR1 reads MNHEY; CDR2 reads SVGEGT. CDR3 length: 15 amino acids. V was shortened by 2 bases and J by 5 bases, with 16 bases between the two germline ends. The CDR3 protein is CASSYPRGLSHEQYF. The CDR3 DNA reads TGTGCCAGCAGTTACCCGCGGGGGCTGTCCCACGAGCAGTACTTC.

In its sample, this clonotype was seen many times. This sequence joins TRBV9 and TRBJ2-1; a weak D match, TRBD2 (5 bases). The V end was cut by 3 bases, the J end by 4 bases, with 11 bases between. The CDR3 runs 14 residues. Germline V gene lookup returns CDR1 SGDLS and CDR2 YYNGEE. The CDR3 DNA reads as TGTGCCAGCAGCGGTCTGGACTTTTACAATGAGCAGTTCTTC. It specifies CASSGLDFYNEQFF.

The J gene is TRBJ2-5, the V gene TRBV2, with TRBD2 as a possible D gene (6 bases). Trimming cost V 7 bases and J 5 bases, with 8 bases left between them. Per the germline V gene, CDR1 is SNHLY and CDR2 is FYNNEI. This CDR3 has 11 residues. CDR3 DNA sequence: TGTGCCAGCAAGGCGGGGGAGACCCAGTACTTC. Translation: CASKAGETQYF.

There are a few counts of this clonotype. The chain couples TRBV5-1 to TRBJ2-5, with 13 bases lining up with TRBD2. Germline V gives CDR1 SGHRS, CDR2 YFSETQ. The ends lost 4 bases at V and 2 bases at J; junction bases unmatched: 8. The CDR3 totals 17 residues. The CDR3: CASSKTGTSGIQETQYF. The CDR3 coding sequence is TGCGCCAGCAGCAAGACCGGGACTAGCGGGATTCAAGAGACCCAGTACTTC.

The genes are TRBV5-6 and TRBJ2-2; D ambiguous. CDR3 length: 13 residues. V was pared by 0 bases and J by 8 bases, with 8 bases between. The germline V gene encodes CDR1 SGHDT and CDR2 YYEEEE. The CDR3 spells CASSLAQVGELFF. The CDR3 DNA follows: TGTGCCAGCAGCTTGGCCCAGGTTGGGGAGCTGTTTTTT. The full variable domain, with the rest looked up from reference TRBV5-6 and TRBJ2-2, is DAGVTQSPTHLIKTRGQQVTLRCSPKSGHDTVSWYQQALGQGPQFIFQYYEEEERQRGNFPDRFSGHQFPNYSSELNVNALLLGDSALYLCASSLAQVGELFFGEGSRLTVL.